The T cell receptor (beta chain) under discussion was sequenced for a study of cytomegalovirus exposure and HLA in healthy donors. Germline loops: CDR1 SGDLS, CDR2 YYNGEE. With 0 bases clipped from V and 4 bases from J, the junction kept 8 bases outside the gene matches. The CDR3 extends over 16 amino acids. The PCR had 60 Vbeta and 13 Jbeta primers. Original handling: Counted up in a later analysis, unique TCR beta chains came to 65 million to 100 million, with around 9.9 million shared. Clones were read by immunoSEQ multiplex PCR, and TCRdb kept only the in-frame ones, dropping some. Clone size and the V and J calls come from that table; the DNA yielded D and trimming. Among about 170,000 clones listed, around 74% were seen once.

V usage is TRBV9 and J usage is TRBJ2-3; TRBD2 matches 7 bases. Sequencing was carried out using PBMCs. This clonotype was obtained from a female donor in good health and CMV-seronegative. The CDR3 bases are TGTGCCAGCAGCGTAGTCGGGGGAGGGCCGTCAGATACGCAGTATTTT. Translation gives CASSVVGGGPSDTQYF.